Sequencing of this T cell receptor (beta chain) was carried out in a study of CD8+ T cells in alopecia areata. Broader study findings: Scalp samples also contribute reads from the resident alphabeta T cells found in normal skin.

On this clone: Its antigen is as yet unknown.

Collection of lesional scalp punch biopsies and peripheral blood was performed in alopecia areata patients. RNA, once extracted, was reverse transcribed into cDNA for use as the sequencing template. TCRdb's table, derived via immunoSEQ multiplex PCR, lists solely in-frame clones and lacks some. The profile shows 150,000 to 200,000 clones, about 72% of them singletons. The TCR comes from a human donor with alopecia areata. Specimen: CD8+ T cells sorted from blood, collected at week 0.

The CDR3 spells CSAPWGVDEQFF. The CDR3 DNA follows: TGCAGCGCCCCTTGGGGGGTAGATGAGCAGTTCTTC. This sequence joins TRBV29-1 and TRBJ2-1; TRBD2 might be the D (6 bases). Looked up from germline, CDR1 is SQVTM and CDR2 is ANQGSEA. The V and J ends lost 7 bases and 8 bases respectively, with 15 bases between them. CDR3 length: 12 amino acids.